This T cell receptor (beta chain) was documented in a study of blood T cell repertoires in COVID-19. This table comes from immunoSEQ multiplex PCR, and its TCRdb copy is limited to in-frame clones, with some not included. The table includes approximately 120,000 clones, about four fifths detected once. The Seattle site enrolled patients during active infection and followed them longitudinally. The V gene lost 5 bases and the J gene lost 5 bases, with 12 bases spanning the gap. The V gene's germline CDR1 is SGHVS and CDR2 FQNEAQ. The CDR3 is made up of 13 amino acids. The sample consisted of peripheral blood. The chain has TRBV7-8 and TRBJ2-5; D is perhaps TRBD2 (5 bases). The source is a man younger than 45 with COVID-19, enrolled during active disease. CDR3 nucleotide sequence: TGTGCCAGCAGCCCCGGGGTGGGGGAGACCCAGTACTTC. It specifies CASSPGVGETQYF.